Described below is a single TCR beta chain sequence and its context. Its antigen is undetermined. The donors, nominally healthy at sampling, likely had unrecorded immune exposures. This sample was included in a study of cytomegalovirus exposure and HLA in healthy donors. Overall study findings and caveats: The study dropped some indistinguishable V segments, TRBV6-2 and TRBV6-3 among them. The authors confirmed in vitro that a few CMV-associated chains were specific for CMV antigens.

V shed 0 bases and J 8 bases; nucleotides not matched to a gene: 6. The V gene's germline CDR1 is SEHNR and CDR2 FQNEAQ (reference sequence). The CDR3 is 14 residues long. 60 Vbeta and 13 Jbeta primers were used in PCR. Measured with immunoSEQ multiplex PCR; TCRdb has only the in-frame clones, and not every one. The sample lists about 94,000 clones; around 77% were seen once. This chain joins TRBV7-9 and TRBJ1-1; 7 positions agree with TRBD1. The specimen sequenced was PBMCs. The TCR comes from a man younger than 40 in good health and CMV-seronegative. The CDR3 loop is CASSLALVRGEAFF. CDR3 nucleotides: TGTGCCAGCAGCTTAGCGCTCGTCAGGGGGGAAGCTTTCTTT.